What follows is one T cell receptor beta chain and its context. The antigen is unknown. This record comes from a study of OX40 agonist ivuxolimab in advanced cancers. In the study overall: The patients' treatment was ivuxolimab, an agonistic anti-OX40 (CD134) antibody.

Trimming pared 5 bases from V and 2 bases from J, leaving 12 bases between. The CDR3 runs to 14 residues. The germline gives CDR1 SSHAT, CDR2 FNYEAQ (reference sequence). Libraries were prepared by immunoSEQ multiplex PCR; TCRdb keeps only in-frame clonotypes and omits some of them. Among over 50,000 clones listed, 83% were seen once. Notes on the study in general: In a subset of nonresponders, normalized T-cell clonal expansion was also low. Those patients achieving a partial response at 0.1-3.0 mg/kg showed among the lowest clonal expansion. In CD8+ T cells, expanded clones were on average more numerous than in CD4+.

V usage is TRBV7-7 and J usage is TRBJ2-5; D unresolved. The TCR sequence derives from an adult with an advanced solid tumor such as melanoma, head and neck, liver or kidney cancer. The sequenced sample was CD4+ or CD8+ T cells sorted from blood, obtained in a trial of the OX40 agonist ivuxolimab. The CDR3 region is CASSNIGFQETQYF. CDR3 sequence (DNA): TGTGCCAGCAGCAATATCGGATTTCAAGAGACCCAGTACTTC.